This T cell receptor (beta chain) appears in the sequencing data of a study of neurological immune-mediated disorders. Study-level points and caveats: There were no CDR3 amino acid sequences shared by expanded clones across subjects, a result suggesting private repertoires in all groups.

One entry per CDR3 protein results from TCRdb running MiXCR on the 5' RACE reads. The repertoire holds over 45,000 distinct CDR3 sequences, with about 23% as singletons. A blood bank in Maryland, USA, provided the volunteers who served as healthy controls. It was from 2 million PBMCs stored at -80 C that the unsorted libraries were obtained. This clonotype was picked up many times. The antigen is unknown. Germline CDR1 and CDR2: SGHKS and YYEKEE (reference sequence). Between the trimmed V and J ends, which lost 1 base and 2 bases, there was a span of 10 bases. CDR3 length: 14 residues. The sequenced sample consisted of PBMCs. The chain joins TRBV5-5 to TRBJ2-7, with a possible D match to TRBD2 (6 bases). This receptor was obtained from a woman in her 70s in good health. The CDR3 is CASSLTGEPYEQYF. The CDR3 coding sequence is TGTGCCAGCAGCTTGACGGGAGAGCCCTACGAGCAGTACTTC.